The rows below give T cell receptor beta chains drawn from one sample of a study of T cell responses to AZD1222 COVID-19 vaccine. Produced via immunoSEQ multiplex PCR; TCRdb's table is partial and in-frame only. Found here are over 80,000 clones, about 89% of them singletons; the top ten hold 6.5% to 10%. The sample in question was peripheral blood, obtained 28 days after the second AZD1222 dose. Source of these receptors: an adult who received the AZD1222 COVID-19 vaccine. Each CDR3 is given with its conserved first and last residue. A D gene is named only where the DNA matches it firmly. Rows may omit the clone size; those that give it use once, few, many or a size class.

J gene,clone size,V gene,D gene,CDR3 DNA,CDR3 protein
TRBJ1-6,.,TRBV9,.,TGTGCCAGCAGCGTAGGTACCCCTAATTCACCCCTCCACTTT,CASSVGTPNSPLHF
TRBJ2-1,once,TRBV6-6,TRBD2,TGTGCCAGCAGTTCCTTCCCGGGAGGGGACTTCAATGAGCAGTTCTTC,CASSSFPGGDFNEQFF
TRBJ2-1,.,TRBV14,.,TGTGCCAGCAGCCACTCAGACAGCCCCTACAATGAGCAGTTCTTC,CASSHSDSPYNEQFF
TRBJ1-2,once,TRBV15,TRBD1,TGTGCCACCAGCAGAAATACGGGACAGGGGTCGGATGGCTACACCTTC,CATSRNTGQGSDGYTF
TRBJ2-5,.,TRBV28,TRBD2,TGTGCCAGCAGTTTATTTTACCCAACGACTAGCGGGAGGGTTCAAGAGACCCAGTACTTC,CASSLFYPTTSGRVQETQYF
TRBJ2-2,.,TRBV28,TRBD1,TGTGCCAGCAGTTTAAGAATGGGGACAGGGAACACCGGGGAGCTGTTTTTT,CASSLRMGTGNTGELFF
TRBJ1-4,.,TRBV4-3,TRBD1,TGCGCCAGCAGCCCACCGGACAGGGGTAATGAAAAACTGTTTTTT,CASSPPDRGNEKLFF
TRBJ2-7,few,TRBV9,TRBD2,TGTGCCAGCAGCCCTCAAGCGGGAGTGCAAAAGCAGTACTTC,CASSPQAGVQKQYF
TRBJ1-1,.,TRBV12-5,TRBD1,TGTGCTAGTGGTTTGGCAGGGACAGGGGGCAACACTGAAGCTTTCTTT,CASGLAGTGGNTEAFF
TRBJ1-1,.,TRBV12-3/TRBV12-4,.,TGTGCCAGCAGTTTAGTGTTGGGCACTGAAGCTTTCTTT,CASSLVLGTEAFF
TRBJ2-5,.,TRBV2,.,TGTGCCAGCAGTGGACAGTTAAAAGAGACCCAGTACTTC,CASSGQLKETQYF
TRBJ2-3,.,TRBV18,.,TGTGCCAGCTCACCACGAGGGCAGGGGGGCGATACGCAGTATTTT,CASSPRGQGGDTQYF
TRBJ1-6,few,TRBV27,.,TGTGCCAGCTCCGGGGGGGTTATCGGTTCACCCCTCCACTTT,CASSGGVIGSPLHF
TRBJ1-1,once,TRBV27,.,TGTGCCAGCAGTGTGGGGGGGAATGAAGCTTTCTTT,CASSVGGNEAFF
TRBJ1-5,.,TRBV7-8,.,TGTGCCAGCAGCGTCTGGGGCCCCAATCAGCCCCAGCATTTT,CASSVWGPNQPQHF
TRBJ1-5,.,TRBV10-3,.,TGTGCCATCAGTGAGTCTGGCTTCGGGGGCAATCAGCCCCAGCATTTT,CAISESGFGGNQPQHF
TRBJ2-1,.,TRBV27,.,TGTGCCAGCAGTTCAAGTGCTTCCTCCTACAATGAGCAGTTCTTC,CASSSSASSYNEQFF
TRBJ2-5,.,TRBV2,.,TGTGCCAGCAGTGAGGTTTTGCGGGAGACCCAGTACTTC,CASSEVLRETQYF
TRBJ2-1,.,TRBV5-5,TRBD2,TGTGCCAGCAGCCCGGGGGACTATTACAATGAGCAGTTCTTC,CASSPGDYYNEQFF
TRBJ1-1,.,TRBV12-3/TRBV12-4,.,TGTGCCAGCAGTCTCGGGGTGAACACTGAAGCTTTCTTT,CASSLGVNTEAFF
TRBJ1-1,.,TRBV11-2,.,TGTGCCAGCAGCTTAGACGACCGATTTGGGGAGGCTTTCTTT,CASSLDDRFGEAFF
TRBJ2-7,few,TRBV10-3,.,TGTGCCATCAGGGGAGGGACAGGAAGCATCCGGGAGCAGTACTTC,CAIRGGTGSIREQYF
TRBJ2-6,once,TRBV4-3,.,TGCGCCAGCAGCCAAGTCCTGAGGGCTGGGGCCAACGTCCTGACTTTC,CASSQVLRAGANVLTF